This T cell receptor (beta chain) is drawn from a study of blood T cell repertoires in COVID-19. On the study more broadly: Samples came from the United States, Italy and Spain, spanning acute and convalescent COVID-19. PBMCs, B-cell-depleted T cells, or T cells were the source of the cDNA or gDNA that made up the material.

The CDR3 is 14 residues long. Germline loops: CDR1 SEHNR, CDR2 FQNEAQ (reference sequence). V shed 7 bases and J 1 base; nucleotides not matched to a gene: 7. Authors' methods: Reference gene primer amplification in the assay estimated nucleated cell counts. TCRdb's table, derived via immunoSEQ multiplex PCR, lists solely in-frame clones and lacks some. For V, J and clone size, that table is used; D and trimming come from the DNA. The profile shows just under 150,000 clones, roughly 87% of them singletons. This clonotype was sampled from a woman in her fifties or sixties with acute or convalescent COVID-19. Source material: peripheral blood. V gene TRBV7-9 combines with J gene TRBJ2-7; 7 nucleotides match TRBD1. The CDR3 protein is CASTSRDRSYEQYF. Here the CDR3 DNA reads TGTGCCAGCACCTCACGGGACAGATCCTACGAGCAGTACTTC.